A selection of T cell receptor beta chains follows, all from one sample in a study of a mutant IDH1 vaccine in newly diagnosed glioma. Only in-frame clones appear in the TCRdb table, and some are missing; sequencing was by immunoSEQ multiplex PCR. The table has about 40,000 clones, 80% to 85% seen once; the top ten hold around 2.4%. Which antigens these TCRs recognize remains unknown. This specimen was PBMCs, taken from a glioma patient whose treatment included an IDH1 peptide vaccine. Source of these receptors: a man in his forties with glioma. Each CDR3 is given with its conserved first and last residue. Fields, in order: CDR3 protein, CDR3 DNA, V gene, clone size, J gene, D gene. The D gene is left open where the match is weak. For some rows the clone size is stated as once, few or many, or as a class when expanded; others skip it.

CASSLRIDRGPDTQYF | TGTGCCAGCAGCTTAAGAATAGACAGGGGGCCAGATACGCAGTATTTT | TRBV7-2 | NA | TRBJ2-3 | TRBD1
CASSPRQGITGELFF | TGCGCCAGCAGCCCCCGACAGGGTATCACCGGGGAGCTGTTTTTT | TRBV4-1 | NA | TRBJ2-2 | TRBD1
CASSLPSGGQPQHF | TGTGCCAGCAGTTTGCCCTCTGGTGGTCAGCCCCAGCATTTT | TRBV28 | NA | TRBJ1-5 | NA
CASSFLASGYEQYF | TGTGCCAGCAGCTTCTTGGCTAGCGGCTACGAGCAGTACTTC | TRBV11-2 | once | TRBJ2-7 | TRBD2
CASSLGSGTDTQYF | TGCGCCAGCAGCTTGGGGTCGGGTACAGATACGCAGTATTTT | TRBV5-1 | NA | TRBJ2-3 | NA
CASSYSEYEQYF | TGTGCCAGCAGTTATTCTGAATACGAGCAGTACTTC | TRBV6-6 | NA | TRBJ2-7 | NA
CASSLRGPGKTQYF | TGTGCCAGCAGCTTGAGGGGGCCGGGGAAGACCCAGTACTTC | TRBV5-6 | NA | TRBJ2-5 | TRBD1
CSALTSGDIDGELFF | TGCAGCGCGTTGACCAGCGGGGACATTGACGGGGAGCTGTTTTTT | TRBV29-1 | NA | TRBJ2-2 | NA
CASRSDRGASYEQYF | TGTGCCAGCAGGTCCGACAGGGGTGCATCCTACGAGCAGTACTTC | TRBV6-5 | NA | TRBJ2-7 | TRBD1
CASSRPSASRQLNTEAFF | TGTGCCAGCAGCCGTCCCTCGGCCTCGAGACAGCTGAACACTGAAGCTTTCTTT | TRBV27 | NA | TRBJ1-1 | NA
CASSPGQVPGGYTF | TGTGCCAGCAGCCCGGGACAGGTTCCCGGGGGCTACACCTTC | TRBV7-2 | NA | TRBJ1-2 | TRBD1
CASSLTGQGGTEAFF | TGTGCCAGCAGCTTAACCGGACAGGGTGGGACTGAAGCTTTCTTT | TRBV7-3 | NA | TRBJ1-1 | TRBD1
CASSPASPYPVDTQYF | TGTGCCAGCAGCCCCGCGTCCCCCTACCCCGTAGATACGCAGTATTTT | TRBV7-6 | NA | TRBJ2-3 | NA
CATSRDRGTDTQYF | TGTGCCACCAGCAGAGACAGGGGGACAGATACGCAGTATTTT | TRBV15 | NA | TRBJ2-3 | TRBD1